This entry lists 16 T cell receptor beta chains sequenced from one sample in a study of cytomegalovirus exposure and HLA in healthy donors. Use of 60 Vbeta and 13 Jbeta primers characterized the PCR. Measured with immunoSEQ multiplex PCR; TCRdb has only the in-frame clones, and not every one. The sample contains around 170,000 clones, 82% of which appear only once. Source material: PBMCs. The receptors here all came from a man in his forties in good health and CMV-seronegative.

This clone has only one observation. CDR3 sequence: CASSSSGIGGWDTGELFF. CDR3 coding DNA: TGTGCCAGCAGTTCATCAGGGATCGGGGGGTGGGACACCGGGGAGCTGTTTTTT. The chain uses TRBV28 and TRBJ2-2; 7 bases line up with TRBD2. This CDR3 has 18 residues. CDR1 MDHEN and CDR2 SYDVKM come from the germline V gene. J was trimmed by 3 bases and V by 4 bases; bases with no gene match: 14.

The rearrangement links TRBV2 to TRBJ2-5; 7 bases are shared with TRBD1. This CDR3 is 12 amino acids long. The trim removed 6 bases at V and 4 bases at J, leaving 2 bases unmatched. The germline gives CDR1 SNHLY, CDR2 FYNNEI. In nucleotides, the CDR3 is TGTGCCAGCAGCAGGACAGGAGAGACCCAGTACTTC. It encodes CASSRTGETQYF.

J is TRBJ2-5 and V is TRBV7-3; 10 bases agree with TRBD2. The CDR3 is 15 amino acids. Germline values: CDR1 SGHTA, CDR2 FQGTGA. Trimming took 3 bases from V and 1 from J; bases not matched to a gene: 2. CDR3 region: CASSFTSGTQETQYF. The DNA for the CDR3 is TGTGCCAGCAGCTTTACTAGCGGGACCCAAGAGACCCAGTACTTC.

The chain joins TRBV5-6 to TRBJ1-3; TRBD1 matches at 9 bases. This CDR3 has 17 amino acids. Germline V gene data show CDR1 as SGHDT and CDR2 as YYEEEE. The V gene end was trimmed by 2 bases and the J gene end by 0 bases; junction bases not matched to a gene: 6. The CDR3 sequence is CASSFYRGLSSGNTIYF. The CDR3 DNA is TGTGCCAGCAGCTTTTACAGGGGGCTGAGCTCTGGAAACACCATATATTTT.

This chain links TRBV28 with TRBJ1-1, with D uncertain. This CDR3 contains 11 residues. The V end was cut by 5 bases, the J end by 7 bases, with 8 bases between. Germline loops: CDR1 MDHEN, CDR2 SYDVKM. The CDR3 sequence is CASSVGREAFF. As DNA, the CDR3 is TGTGCCAGCAGTGTTGGCCGTGAAGCTTTCTTT.

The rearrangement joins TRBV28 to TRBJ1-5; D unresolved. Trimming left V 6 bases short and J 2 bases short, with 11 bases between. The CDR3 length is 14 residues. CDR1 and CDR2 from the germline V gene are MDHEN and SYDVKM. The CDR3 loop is CASRGGLGNQPQHF. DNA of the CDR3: TGTGCCAGCAGGGGAGGGTTGGGCAATCAGCCCCAGCATTTT.

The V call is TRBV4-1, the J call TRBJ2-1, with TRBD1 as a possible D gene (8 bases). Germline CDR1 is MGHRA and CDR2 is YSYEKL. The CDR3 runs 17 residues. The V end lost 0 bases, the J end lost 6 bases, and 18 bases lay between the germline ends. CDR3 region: CASSQDRTHRGGNEQFF. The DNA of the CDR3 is TGCGCCAGCAGCCAAGACAGGACTCACAGGGGGGGCAATGAGCAGTTCTTC.

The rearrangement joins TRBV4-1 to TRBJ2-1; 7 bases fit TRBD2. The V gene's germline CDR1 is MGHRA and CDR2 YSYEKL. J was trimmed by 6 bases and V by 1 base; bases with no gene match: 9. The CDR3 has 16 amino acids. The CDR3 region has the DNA TGCGCCAGCAGCCAAGTTTCGGTACTAGCGATCAATGAGCAGTTCTTC. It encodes CASSQVSVLAINEQFF.

In nucleotides, the CDR3 is TGTGCCAGCAGTGCCGGGACAGGCGAAGCTTTCTTT. Amino acid sequence: CASSAGTGEAFF. This chain links TRBV6-5 with TRBJ1-1, with 8 bases identical to TRBD1. V lost 5 bases to trimming and J lost 8 bases; unmatched junction nucleotides: 4. Per the germline V gene, CDR1 is MNHEY and CDR2 is SVGAGI. The CDR3 is made up of 12 amino acids.

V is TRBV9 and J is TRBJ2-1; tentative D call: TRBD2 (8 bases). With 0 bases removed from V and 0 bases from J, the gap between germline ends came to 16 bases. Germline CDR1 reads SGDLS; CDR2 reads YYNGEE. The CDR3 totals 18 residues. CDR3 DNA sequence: TGTGCCAGCAGCGTAGTTGCGGGGGGACAGATCTCCTACAATGAGCAGTTCTTC. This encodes CASSVVAGGQISYNEQFF.

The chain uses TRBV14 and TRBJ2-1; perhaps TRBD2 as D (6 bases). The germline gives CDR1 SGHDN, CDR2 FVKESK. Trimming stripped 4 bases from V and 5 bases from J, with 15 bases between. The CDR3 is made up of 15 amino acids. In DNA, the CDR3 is TGTGCCAGCAGCCGGCTGGGGGGTGAGGACAATGAGCAGTTCTTC. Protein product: CASSRLGGEDNEQFF.

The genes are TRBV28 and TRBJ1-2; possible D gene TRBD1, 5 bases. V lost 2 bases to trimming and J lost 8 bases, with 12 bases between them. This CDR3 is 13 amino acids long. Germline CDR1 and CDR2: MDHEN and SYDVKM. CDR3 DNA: TGTGCCAGCAGTTTAGGGGCCCACCGGGGCTACACCTTC. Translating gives CASSLGAHRGYTF.

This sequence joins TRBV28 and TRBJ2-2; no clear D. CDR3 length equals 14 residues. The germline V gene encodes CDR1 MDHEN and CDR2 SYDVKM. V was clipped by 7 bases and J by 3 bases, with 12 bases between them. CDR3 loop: CASTTRVDTGELFF. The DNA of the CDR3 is TGTGCCAGCACAACCCGGGTAGACACCGGGGAGCTGTTTTTT.

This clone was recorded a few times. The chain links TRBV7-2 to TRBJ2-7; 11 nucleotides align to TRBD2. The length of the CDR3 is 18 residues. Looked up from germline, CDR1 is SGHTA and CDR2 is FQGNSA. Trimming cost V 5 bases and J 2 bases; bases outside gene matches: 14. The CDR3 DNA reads TGTGCCAGCAGCACGACTAGCGGGGACCCCTTATCTCCCTACGAGCAGTACTTC. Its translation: CASSTTSGDPLSPYEQYF.

The CDR3 reads CASTSGRGLYF. CDR3 bases: TGTGCCAGCACCTCGGGCAGGGGGTTGTACTTC. This chain uses TRBV28 with TRBJ2-7, with TRBD1 identical over 7 bases. There are 11 residues in the CDR3. The germline V gene has CDR1 MDHEN and CDR2 SYDVKM. The ends lost 7 bases at V and 12 bases at J; junction bases unmatched: 9.

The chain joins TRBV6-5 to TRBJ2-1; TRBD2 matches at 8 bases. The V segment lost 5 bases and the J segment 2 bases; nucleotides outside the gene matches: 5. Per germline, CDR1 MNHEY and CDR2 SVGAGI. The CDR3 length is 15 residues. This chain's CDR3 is CASSASGGPYNEQFF. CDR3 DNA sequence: TGTGCCAGCAGTGCAAGCGGGGGTCCCTACAATGAGCAGTTCTTC.